This entry lists 2 T cell receptor beta chains sequenced from one sample in a study of T cells in Graves' hyperthyroidism and ophthalmopathy. Researchers amplified the TCR beta CDR3 regions from RNA transcripts. A set of HTBI primers served as the primers for a first-round RT-PCR of the TCR CDR3. TCRdb recomputed calls from the multiplex PCR reads with MiXCR, one row per CDR3 protein. The table shows about half a million distinct CDR3 sequences, with roughly 23% occurring only once. Sequenced: blood. These receptors all come from a woman in her seventies with Graves' ophthalmopathy.

V and J are TRBV19 and TRBJ1-5, with a weak D call TRBD1 (6 bases). Per germline, CDR1 LNHDA and CDR2 SQIVND (reference sequence). The CDR3 length is 12 residues. Trimming shortened V by 8 bases and J by 4 bases, and 9 bases separated the two germline ends. In DNA, the CDR3 is TGTGCCAGTGGACAGAGGAATCAGCCCCAGCATTTT. This sequence encodes CASGQRNQPQHF.

The chain joins TRBV18 to TRBJ1-5; 7 bases are a match to TRBD1. Germline CDR1 KGHSH, CDR2 LQKENI. Trimming took 2 bases from V and 6 from J; bases not matched to a gene: 7. CDR3 length: 15 amino acids. In nucleotides, the CDR3 is TGTGCCAGCTCACCAGCGACAGGGAACGGTCAGCCCCAGCATTTT. As protein: CASSPATGNGQPQHF.